Reported below is one T cell receptor beta chain. Its target is unknown. This specimen belongs to a study of radiation and T cells in renal cell carcinoma. The wider study: Nephrectomy followed 15 Gy stereotactic body radiation by 4 weeks.

Germline CDR1 MNHEY, CDR2 SMNVEV (reference sequence). V lost 1 base and J 1 base, leaving 10 bases between the germline ends. This CDR3 region has 16 residues. Clones were read by immunoSEQ multiplex PCR, and TCRdb kept only the in-frame ones, dropping some. This table has around 130,000 clones, approximately 90% appearing once. Time point noted: blood 2 weeks post-SBRT. Treatment in this sample: 15 Gy SBRT to primary tumor, nephrectomy 4 weeks later. This renal cell carcinoma was of the clear cell type. Study-wide results and limits: From baseline, blood top tumor clonotypes peaked at 2 weeks post-radiation. Pretreatment tumor biopsies were lacking, so baseline clonotypes are unknown.

The clonotype was recovered from a woman in her 70s with renal cell carcinoma. Here the sequenced sample was blood, taken from a patient whose treatment included radiotherapy and nephrectomy. The chain is built from TRBV27 and TRBJ1-4; unclear D gene. The CDR3 protein is CASSLLAAGTNEKLFF. The CDR3 DNA reads TGTGCCAGCAGTTTATTGGCAGCGGGAACTAATGAAAAACTGTTTTTT.